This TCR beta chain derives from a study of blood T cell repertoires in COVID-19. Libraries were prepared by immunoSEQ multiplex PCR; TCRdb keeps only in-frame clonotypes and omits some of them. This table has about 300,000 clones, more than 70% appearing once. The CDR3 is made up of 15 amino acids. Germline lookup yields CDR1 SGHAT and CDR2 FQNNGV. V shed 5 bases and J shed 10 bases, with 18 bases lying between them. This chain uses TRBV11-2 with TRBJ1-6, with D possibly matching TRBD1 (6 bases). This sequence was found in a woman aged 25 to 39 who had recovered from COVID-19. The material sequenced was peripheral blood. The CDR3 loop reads CASSRGRGEGSPLHF. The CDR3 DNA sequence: TGTGCCAGCAGCCGCGGCAGGGGAGAAGGGTCACCCCTCCACTTT.